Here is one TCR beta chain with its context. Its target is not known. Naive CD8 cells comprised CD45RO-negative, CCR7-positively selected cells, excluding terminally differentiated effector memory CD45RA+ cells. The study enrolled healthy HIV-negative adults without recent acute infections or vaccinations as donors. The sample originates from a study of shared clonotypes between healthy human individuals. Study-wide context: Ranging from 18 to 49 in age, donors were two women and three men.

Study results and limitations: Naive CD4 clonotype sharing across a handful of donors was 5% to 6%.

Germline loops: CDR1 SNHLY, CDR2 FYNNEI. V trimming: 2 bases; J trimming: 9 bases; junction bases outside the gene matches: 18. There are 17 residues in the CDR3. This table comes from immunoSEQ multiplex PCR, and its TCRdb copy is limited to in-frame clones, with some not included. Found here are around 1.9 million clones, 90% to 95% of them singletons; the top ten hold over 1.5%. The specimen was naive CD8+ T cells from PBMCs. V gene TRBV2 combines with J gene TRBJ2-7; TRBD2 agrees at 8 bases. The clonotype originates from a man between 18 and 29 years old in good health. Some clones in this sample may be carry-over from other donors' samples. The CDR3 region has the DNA TGTGCCAGCAGTGAAATCGGAAAGCGGGAGCAGGGCTTTACGCAGTACTTC. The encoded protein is CASSEIGKREQGFTQYF.